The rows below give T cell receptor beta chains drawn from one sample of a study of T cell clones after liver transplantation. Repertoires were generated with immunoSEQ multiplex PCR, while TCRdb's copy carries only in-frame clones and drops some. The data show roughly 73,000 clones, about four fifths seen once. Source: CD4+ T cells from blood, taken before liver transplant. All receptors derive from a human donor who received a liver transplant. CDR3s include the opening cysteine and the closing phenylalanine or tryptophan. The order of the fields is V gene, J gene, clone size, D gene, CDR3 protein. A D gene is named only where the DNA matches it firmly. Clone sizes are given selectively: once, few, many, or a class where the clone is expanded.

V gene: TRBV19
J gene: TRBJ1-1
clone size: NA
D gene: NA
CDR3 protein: CASSVDRNTEAFF

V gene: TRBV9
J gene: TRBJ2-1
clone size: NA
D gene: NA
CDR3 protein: CASSGVGSYNEQFF

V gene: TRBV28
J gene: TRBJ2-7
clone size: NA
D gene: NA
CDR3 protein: CASSLPPGLISF

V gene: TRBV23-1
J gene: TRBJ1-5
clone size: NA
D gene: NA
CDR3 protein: CASSLSSGGGCLISNQPQHF

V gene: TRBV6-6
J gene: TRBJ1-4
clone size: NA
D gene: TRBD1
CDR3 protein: CASRLLGQGGEKLFF

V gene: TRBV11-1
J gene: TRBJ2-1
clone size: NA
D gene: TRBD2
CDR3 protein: CASSSRLAERYNEQFF

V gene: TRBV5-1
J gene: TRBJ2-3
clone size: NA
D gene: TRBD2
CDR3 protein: CASSISGSGADTQYF

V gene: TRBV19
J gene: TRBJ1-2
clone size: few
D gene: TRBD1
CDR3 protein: CASSPLGTASSNYGYTF

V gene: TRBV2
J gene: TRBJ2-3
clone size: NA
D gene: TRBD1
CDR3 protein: CASNKGTAEGVTQYF

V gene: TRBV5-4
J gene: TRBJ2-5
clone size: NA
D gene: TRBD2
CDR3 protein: CASSLKGLAGRETQYF

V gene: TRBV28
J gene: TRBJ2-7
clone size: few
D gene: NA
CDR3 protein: CASSFGGRPPNEQYF

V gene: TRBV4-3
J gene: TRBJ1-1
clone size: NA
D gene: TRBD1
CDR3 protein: CASSQDRGGTGVFGLNTEAFF

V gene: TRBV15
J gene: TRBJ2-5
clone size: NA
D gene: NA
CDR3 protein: CATSRQGKGTQYF

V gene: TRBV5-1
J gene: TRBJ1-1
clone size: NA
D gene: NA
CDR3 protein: CASSLEGPPNTEAFF

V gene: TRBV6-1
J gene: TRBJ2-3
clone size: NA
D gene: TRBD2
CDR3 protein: CASSSGSPDTQYF

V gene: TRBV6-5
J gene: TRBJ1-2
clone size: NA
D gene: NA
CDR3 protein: CASKGQLFNYGYTF

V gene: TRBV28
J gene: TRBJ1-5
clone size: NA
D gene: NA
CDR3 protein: CASSLSSQPQHF

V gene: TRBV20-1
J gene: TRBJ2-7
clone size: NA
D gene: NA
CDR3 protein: CSAEAFYEQYF

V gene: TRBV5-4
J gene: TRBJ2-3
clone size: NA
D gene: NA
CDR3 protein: CASSLEAYATDTQYF

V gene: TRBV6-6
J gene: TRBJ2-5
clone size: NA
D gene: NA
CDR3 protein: CASSSQPWLGETQYF

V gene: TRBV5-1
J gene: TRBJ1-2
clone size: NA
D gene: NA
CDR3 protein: CASTADSSYNYGYTF

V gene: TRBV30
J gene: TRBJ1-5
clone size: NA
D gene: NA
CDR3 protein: CAWSIGTLGAQHF

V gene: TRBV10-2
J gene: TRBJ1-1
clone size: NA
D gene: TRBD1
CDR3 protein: CASSAGQGFVAFF

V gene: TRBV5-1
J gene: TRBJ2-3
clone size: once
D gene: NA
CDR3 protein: CASSLPGTRRSTDTQYF

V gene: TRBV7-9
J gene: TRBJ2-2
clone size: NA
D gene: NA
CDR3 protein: CASSRGQGFYTGELFF

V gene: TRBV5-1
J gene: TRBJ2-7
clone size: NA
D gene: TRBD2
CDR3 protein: CASSLQLAGNYEQYF

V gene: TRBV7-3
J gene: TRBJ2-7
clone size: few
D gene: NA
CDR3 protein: CASSLRGPNYEQYF

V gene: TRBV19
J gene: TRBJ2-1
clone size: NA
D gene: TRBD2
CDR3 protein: CASRKLAGPYNEQFF

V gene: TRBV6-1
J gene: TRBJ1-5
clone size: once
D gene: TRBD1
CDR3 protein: CASSMSGGINQPQHF

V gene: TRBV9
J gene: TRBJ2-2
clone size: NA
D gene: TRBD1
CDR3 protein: CASSPQGTGYTGELFF

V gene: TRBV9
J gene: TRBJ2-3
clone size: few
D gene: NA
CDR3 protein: CASTRDGRNTQYF

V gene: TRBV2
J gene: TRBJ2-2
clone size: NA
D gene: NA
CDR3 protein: CASNWRAVGELFF

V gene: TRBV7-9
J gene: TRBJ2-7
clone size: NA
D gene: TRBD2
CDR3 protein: CASSFGGKTRPYEQYF

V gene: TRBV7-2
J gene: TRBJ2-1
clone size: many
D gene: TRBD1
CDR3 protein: CASSFRPGTDGDEQFF

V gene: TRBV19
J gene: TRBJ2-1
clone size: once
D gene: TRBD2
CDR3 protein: CASSLVDWGGEQFF

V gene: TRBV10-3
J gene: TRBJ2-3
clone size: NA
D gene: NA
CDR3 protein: CAAGTSLGGADTQYF

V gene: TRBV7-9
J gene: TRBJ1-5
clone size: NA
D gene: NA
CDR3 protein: CASSLEVAGKQPQHF

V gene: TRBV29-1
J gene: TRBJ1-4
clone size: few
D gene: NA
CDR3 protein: CSVGRPNEKLFF

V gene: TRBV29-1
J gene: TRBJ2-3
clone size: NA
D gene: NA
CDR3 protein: CSAQGFLGTDTQYF

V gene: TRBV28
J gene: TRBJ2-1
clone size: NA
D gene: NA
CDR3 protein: CVTSEGYNEQFF

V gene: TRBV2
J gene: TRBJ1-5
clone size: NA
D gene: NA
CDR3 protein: CASSFGGQPQHF

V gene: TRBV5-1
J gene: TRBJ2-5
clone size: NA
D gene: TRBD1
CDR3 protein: CASTRTGATQETQYF

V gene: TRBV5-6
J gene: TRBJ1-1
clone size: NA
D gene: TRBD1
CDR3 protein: CASSFGKGARAFF

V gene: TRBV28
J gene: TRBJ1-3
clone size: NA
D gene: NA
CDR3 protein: CASRPPIGVGNTIYF

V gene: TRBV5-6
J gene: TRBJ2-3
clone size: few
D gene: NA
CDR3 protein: CASNLDSKITDTQYF

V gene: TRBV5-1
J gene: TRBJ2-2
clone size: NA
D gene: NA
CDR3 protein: CASSLDPDTGELFF

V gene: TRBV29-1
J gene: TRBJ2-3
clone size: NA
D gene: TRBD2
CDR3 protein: CSLDSSGASDTQYF

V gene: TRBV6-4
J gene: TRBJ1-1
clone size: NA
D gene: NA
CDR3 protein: CASREGPGMMTEAFF

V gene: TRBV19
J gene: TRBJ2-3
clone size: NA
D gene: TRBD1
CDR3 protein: CASSRRQGGTDTQYF

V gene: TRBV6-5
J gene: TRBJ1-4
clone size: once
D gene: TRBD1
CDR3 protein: CAGQPDRGNEKLFF

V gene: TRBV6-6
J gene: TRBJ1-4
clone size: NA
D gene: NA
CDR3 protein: CASSLGGPDEKLFF

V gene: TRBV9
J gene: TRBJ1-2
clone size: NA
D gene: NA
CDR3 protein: CASSLQGTYGYTF

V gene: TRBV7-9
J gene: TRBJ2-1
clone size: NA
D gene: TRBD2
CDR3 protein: CASSLGSGTYNEQFF